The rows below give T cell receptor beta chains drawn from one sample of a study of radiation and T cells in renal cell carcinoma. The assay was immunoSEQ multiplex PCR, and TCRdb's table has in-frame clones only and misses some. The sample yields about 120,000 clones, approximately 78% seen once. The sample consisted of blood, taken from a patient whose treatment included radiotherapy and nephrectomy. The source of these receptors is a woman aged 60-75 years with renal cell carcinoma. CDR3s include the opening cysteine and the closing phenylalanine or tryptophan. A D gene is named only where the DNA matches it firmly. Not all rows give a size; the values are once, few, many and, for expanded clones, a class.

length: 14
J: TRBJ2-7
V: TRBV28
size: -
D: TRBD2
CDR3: CASSFKRERNEQYF
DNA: TGTGCCAGCAGTTTCAAGCGGGAGCGCAACGAGCAGTACTTC

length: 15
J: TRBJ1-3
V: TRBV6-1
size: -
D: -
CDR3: CASSEAPTAGNTIYF
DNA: TGTGCCAGCAGTGAAGCGCCGACAGCTGGAAACACCATATATTTT

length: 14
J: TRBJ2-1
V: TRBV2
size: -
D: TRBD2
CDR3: CASRLAGGPSEQFF
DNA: TGTGCCAGCAGATTAGCGGGAGGGCCCAGTGAGCAGTTCTTC

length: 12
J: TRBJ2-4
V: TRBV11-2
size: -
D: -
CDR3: CASSFYVNIQYF
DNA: TGTGCCAGCAGCTTCTATGTAAACATTCAGTACTTC

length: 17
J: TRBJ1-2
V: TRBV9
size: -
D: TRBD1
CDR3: CASQIGPTGSIPYGYTF
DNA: TGTGCCAGCCAGATTGGGCCGACAGGGAGTATTCCCTATGGCTACACCTTC

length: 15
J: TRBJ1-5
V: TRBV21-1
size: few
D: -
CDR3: CASSKVGQGDQPQHF
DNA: TGTGCCAGCAGCAAAGTAGGGCAGGGGGATCAGCCCCAGCATTTT

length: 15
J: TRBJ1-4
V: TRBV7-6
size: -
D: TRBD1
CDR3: CASSLATGGREKLFF
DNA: TGTGCCAGCAGCTTAGCTACAGGGGGACGGGAAAAACTGTTTTTT

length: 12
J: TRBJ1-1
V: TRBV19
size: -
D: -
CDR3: CASDQGNTEAFF
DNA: TGTGCCAGCGATCAGGGGAACACTGAAGCTTTCTTT

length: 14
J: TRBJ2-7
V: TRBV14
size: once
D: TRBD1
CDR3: CASSSPGQSYEQYF
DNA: TGTGCCAGCAGCTCTCCGGGACAGTCCTACGAGCAGTACTTC

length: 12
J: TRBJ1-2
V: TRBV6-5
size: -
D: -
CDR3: CASREGGYGYTF
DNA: TGTGCCAGCAGGGAGGGCGGCTATGGCTACACCTTC

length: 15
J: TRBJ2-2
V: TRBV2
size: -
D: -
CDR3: CASSEEGTRTGELFF
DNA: TGTGCCAGCAGTGAAGAGGGGACCCGGACCGGGGAGCTGTTTTTT

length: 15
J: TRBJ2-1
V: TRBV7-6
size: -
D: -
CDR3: CASSSPGRSLYEQFF
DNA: TGTGCCAGCAGCTCTCCCGGGAGAAGTCTCTATGAGCAGTTCTTC

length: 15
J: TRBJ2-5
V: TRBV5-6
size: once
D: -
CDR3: CASSLAAGEQETQYF
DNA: TGTGCCAGCAGCTTGGCAGCTGGGGAACAAGAGACCCAGTACTTC

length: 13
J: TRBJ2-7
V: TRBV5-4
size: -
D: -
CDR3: CASSIDRGGRQYF
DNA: TGTGCCAGCAGCATCGACAGGGGAGGGCGGCAGTACTTC

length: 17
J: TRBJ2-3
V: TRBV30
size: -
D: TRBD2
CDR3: CAWSVRREPAGTDTQYF
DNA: TGTGCCTGGAGTGTACGGCGGGAGCCCGCCGGAACAGATACGCAGTATTTT

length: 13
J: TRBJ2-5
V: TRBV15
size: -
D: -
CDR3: CATSGGAVETQYF
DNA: TGTGCCACCAGCGGGGGGGCTGTGGAGACCCAGTACTTC

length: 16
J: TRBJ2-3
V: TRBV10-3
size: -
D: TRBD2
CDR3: CAISESPSGITDTQYF
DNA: TGTGCCATCAGTGAGTCGCCTAGCGGAATCACAGATACGCAGTATTTT

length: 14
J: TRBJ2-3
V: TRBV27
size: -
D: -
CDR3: CASSPAQGTDTQYF
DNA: TGTGCCAGCAGTCCCGCCCAGGGCACAGATACGCAGTATTTT

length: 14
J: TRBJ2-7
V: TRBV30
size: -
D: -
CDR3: CAWSVRQGLSEQYF
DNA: TGTGCCTGGAGTGTACGCCAGGGTCTTAGCGAGCAGTACTTC

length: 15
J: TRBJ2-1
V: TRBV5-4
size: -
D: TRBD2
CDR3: CASSLVSGGAGEQFF
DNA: TGTGCCAGCAGCTTGGTTAGCGGGGGGGCGGGTGAGCAGTTCTTC

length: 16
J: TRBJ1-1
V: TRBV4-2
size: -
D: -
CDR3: CASSRVGVVGDTEAFF
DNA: TGTGCCAGCAGCCGGGTGGGGGTCGTTGGGGACACTGAAGCTTTCTTT

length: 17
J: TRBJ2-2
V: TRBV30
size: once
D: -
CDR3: CAWSLVGRGQYTGELFF
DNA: TGTGCCTGGAGTTTAGTCGGGCGGGGGCAGTACACCGGGGAGCTGTTTTTT

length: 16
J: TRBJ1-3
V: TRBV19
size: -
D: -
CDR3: CASSIFVWGRGNTIYF
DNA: TGTGCCAGTAGTATTTTCGTCTGGGGGCGAGGAAACACCATATATTTT

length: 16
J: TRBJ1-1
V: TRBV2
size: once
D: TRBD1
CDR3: CASSEQGGGGNTEAFF
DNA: TGTGCCAGCAGTGAGCAGGGGGGAGGAGGGAACACTGAAGCTTTCTTT

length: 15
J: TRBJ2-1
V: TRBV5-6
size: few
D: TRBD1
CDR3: CASSPGQGAGSEQFF
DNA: TGTGCCAGCAGCCCCGGACAGGGGGCAGGAAGTGAGCAGTTCTTC

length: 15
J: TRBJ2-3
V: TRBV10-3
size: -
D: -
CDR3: CAISVSVGRADTQYF
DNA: TGTGCCATCAGTGTCTCGGTGGGGCGGGCAGATACGCAGTATTTT

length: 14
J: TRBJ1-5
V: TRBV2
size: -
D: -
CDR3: CASSEADRGQPQHF
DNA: TGTGCCAGCAGTGAAGCTGACAGAGGGCAGCCCCAGCATTTT

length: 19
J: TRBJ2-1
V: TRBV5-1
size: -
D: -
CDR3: CASSTRGLVSGSPNNEQFF
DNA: TGCGCCAGCAGCACCAGGGGTTTAGTCTCGGGGTCCCCCAACAATGAGCAGTTCTTC

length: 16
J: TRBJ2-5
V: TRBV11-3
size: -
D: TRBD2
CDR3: CASSLGLAGSKETQYF
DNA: TGTGCCAGCAGCTTGGGACTAGCGGGTAGTAAAGAGACCCAGTACTTC

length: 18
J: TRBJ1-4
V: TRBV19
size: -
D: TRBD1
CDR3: CALRRGTKTGLVAEKLFF
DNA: TGTGCCCTCCGCCGGGGTACGAAGACAGGGTTGGTAGCTGAAAAACTGTTTTTT

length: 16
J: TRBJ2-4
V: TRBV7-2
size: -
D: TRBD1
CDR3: CASSSASGTGENIQYF
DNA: TGTGCCAGCAGCTCAGCGTCCGGGACAGGGGAGAACATTCAGTACTTC

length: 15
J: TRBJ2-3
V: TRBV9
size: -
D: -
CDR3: CASSVGVGVTDTQYF
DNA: TGTGCCAGCAGCGTAGGGGTGGGGGTCACAGATACGCAGTATTTT

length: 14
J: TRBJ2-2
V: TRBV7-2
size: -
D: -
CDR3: CASSLFYSTGELFF
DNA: TGTGCCAGCAGCTTATTCTACTCCACCGGGGAGCTGTTTTTT

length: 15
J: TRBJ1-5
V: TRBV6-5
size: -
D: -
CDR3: CASSLVLDSNQPQHF
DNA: TGTGCCAGCAGTTTGGTGTTAGATAGCAATCAGCCCCAGCATTTT

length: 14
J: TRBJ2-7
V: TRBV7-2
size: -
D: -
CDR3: CASSLTGLSYEQYF
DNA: TGTGCCAGCAGCCTAACGGGACTCTCCTACGAGCAGTACTTC

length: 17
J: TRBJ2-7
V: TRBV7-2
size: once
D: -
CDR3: CASRERGRGVKSYEQYF
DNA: TGTGCCAGCAGGGAAAGGGGGCGCGGGGTCAAGTCCTACGAGCAGTACTTC

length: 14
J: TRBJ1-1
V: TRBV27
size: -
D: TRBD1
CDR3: CASSLAGGGTEAFF
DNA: TGTGCCAGCAGTTTAGCAGGGGGTGGAACTGAAGCTTTCTTT

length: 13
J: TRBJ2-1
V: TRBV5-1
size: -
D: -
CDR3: CASSLAGEGEQFF
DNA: TGCGCCAGCAGTTTAGCAGGGGAGGGTGAGCAGTTCTTC

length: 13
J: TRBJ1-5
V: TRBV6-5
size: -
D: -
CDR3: CASRGGGSQPQHF
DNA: TGTGCCAGCAGAGGGGGGGGTAGTCAGCCCCAGCATTTT

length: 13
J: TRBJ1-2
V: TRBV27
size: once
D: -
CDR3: CASSFSGDGGYTF
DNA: TGTGCCAGCAGTTTTTCCGGAGACGGGGGCTACACCTTC

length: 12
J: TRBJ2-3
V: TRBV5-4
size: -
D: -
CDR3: CASSSSLDTQYF
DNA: TGTGCCAGCAGCTCCAGTCTAGATACGCAGTATTTT

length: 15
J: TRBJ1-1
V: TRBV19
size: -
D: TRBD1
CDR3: CASSILGQGALAAFF
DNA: TGTGCCAGTAGTATCCTAGGACAGGGGGCTTTGGCAGCTTTCTTT

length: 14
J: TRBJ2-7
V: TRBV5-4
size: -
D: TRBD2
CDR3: CASSVTSGVREQYF
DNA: TGTGCCAGCAGCGTGACTAGCGGAGTACGAGAGCAGTACTTC

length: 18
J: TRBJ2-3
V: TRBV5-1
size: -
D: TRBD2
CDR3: CASSLELAGVIGTDTQYF
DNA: TGCGCCAGCAGCTTGGAACTAGCGGGAGTTATAGGGACAGATACGCAGTATTTT

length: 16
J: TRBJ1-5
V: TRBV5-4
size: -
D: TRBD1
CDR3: CASSTGGGGTGQPQHF
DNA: TGTGCCAGCAGCACGGGGGGAGGGGGCACGGGTCAGCCCCAGCATTTT

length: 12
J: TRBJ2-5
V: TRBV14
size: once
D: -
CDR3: CASSQREGEQYF
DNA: TGTGCCAGCAGCCAACGAGAGGGGGAGCAGTACTTC

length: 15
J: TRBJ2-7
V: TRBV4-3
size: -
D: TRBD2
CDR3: CASSQDTGTTYEQYF
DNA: TGCGCCAGCAGCCAAGACACCGGGACTACCTACGAGCAGTACTTC

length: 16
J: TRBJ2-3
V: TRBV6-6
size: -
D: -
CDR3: CASSSMRGSGTDTQYF
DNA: TGTGCCAGCAGCTCTATGCGGGGTAGTGGCACAGATACGCAGTATTTT

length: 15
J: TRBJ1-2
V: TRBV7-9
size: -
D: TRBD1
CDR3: CASSSLGTAIYGYTF
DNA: TGTGCCAGCAGCTCACTCGGGACAGCGATCTATGGCTACACCTTC

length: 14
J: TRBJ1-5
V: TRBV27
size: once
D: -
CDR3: CASSLRDGNQPQHF
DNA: TGTGCCAGCAGTCTGAGGGACGGGAATCAGCCCCAGCATTTT

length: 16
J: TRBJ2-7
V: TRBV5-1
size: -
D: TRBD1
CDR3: CASSLITGQGFYEQYF
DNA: TGCGCCAGCAGCTTGATCACGGGACAGGGGTTCTACGAGCAGTACTTC

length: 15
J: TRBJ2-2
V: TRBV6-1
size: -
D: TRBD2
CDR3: CASSDLAGGTGELFF
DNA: TGTGCCAGCAGTGACCTAGCGGGGGGCACCGGGGAGCTGTTTTTT

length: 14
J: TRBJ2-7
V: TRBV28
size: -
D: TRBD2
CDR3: CASTSSGSYHEQYF
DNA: TGTGCCAGCACCTCGAGCGGGAGTTACCACGAGCAGTACTTC

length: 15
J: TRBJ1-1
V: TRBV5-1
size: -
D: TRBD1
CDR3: CASSFQIQGAAEAFF
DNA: TGCGCCAGCAGCTTCCAGATACAGGGGGCCGCTGAAGCTTTCTTT

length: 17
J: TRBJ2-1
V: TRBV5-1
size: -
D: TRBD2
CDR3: CASSLEGTGLAGDEQFF
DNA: TGCGCCAGCAGCTTGGAGGGGACGGGACTAGCGGGAGATGAGCAGTTCTTC